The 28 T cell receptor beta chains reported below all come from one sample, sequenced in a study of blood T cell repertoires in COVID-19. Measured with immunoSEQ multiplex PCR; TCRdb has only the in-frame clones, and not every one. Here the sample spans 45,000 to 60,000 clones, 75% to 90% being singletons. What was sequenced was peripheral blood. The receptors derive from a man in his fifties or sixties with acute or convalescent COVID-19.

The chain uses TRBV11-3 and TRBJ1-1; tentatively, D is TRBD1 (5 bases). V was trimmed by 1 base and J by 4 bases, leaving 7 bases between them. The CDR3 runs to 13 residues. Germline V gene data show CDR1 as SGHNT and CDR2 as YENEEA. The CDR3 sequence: CASSLAGGTEAFF. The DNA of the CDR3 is TGTGCCAGCAGCTTAGCCGGGGGCACTGAAGCTTTCTTT.

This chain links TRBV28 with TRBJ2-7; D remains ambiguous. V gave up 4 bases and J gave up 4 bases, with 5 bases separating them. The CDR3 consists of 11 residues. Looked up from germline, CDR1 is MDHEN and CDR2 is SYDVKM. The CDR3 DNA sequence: TGTGCCAGCAGTTCCCCTTACGAGCAGTACTTC. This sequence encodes CASSSPYEQYF.

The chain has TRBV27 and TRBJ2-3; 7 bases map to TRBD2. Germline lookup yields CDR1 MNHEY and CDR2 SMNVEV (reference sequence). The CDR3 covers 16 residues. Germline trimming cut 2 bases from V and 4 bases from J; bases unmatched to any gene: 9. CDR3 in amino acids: CASSLGLPGGADTQYF. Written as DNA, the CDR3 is TGTGCCAGCAGTTTAGGCCTACCGGGGGGAGCAGATACGCAGTATTTT.

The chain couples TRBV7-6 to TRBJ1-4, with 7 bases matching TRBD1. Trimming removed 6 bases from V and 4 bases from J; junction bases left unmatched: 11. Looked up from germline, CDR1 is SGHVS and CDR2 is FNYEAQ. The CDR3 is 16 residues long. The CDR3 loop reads CASSWSRDRNNEKLFF. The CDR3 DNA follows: TGTGCCAGCAGTTGGAGTCGGGACAGAAATAATGAAAAACTGTTTTTT.

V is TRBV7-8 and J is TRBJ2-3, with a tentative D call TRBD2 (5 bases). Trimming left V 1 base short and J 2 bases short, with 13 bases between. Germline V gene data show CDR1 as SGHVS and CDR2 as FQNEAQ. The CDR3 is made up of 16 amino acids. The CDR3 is CASSLGRVRDTDTQYF. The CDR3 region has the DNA TGTGCCAGCAGCTTAGGAAGGGTCCGGGACACAGATACGCAGTATTTT. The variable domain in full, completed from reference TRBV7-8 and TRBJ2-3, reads GAGVSQSPRYKVAKRGQDVALRCDPISGHVSLFWYQQALGQGPEFLTYFQNEAQLDKSGLPSDRFFAERPEGSVSTLKIQRTQQEDSAVYLCASSLGRVRDTDTQYFGPGTRLTVL.

CDR3 sequence: CASSPRQGRNSPLHF. Here the CDR3 DNA reads TGTGCCAGCAGTCCCCGACAGGGTAGGAATTCACCCCTCCACTTT. The chain recombines TRBV6-5 with TRBJ1-6; TRBD1 matches 7 bases. The germline V gene has CDR1 MNHEY and CDR2 SVGAGI. Trimming took 5 bases from V and 7 from J; bases not matched to a gene: 8. The CDR3 contains 15 residues.

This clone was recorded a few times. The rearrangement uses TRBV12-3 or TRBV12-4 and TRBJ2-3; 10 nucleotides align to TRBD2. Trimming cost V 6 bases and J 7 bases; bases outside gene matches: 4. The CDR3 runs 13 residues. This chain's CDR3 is CASRIAGGNTQYF. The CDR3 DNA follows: TGTGCCAGCAGGATAGCGGGGGGAAATACGCAGTATTTT.

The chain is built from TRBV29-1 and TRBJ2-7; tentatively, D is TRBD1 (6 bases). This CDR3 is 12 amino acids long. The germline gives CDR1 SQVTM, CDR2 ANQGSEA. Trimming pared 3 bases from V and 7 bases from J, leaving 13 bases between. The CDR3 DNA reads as TGCAGCGTTGAGTCACAGGGTGGAGAGCAGTACTTC. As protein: CSVESQGGEQYF.

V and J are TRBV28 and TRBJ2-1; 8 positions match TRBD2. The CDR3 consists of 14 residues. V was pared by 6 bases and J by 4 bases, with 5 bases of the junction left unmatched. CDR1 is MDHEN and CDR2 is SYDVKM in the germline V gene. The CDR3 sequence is CASSAGGSYNEQFF. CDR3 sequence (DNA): TGTGCCAGCAGCGCGGGAGGCTCATACAATGAGCAGTTCTTC.

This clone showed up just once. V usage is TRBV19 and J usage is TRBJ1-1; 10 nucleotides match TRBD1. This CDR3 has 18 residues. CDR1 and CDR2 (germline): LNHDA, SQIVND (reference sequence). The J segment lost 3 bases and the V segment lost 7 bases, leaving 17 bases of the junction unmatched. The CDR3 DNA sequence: TGTGCCAGTATTTCCTGGGCATGGGACAGGGGAAGTCACACTGAAGCTTTCTTT. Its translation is CASISWAWDRGSHTEAFF.

DNA of the CDR3: TGTGCCAGCAGTTCCACTAGTCAGAATCCCTACGAGCAGTACTTC. It codes for CASSSTSQNPYEQYF. The chain is built from TRBV3-1 (or the pseudogene TRBV3-2) and TRBJ2-7; maybe TRBD2 (5 bases). The germline gives CDR1 LGHDT, CDR2 YNNKEL (reference sequence). Trimming took 6 bases from V and 2 from J, leaving 17 bases between them. The CDR3 has 15 residues.

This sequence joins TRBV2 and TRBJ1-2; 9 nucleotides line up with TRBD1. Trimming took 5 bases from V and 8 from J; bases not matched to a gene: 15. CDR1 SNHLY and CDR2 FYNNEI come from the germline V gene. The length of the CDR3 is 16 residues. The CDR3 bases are TGTGCCAGCAGTCCACCACCGGGACAGGGTTTTGGCGGCTACACCTTC. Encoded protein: CASSPPPGQGFGGYTF.

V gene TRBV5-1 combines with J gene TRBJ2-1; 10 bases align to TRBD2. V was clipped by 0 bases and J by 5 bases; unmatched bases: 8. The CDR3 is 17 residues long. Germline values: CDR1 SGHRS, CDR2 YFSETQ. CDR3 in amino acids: CASSLGITSGAHNEQFF. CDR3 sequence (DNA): TGCGCCAGCAGCTTGGGTATCACTAGCGGGGCTCACAATGAGCAGTTCTTC.

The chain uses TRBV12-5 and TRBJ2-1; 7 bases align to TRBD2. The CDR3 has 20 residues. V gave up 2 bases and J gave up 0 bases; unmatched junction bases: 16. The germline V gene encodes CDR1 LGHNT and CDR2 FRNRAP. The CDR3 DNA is TGTGCTAGTGGTTTGTTTCTTCCCGTTTTGGCGGGGGACTCCTACAATGAGCAGTTCTTC. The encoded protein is CASGLFLPVLAGDSYNEQFF.

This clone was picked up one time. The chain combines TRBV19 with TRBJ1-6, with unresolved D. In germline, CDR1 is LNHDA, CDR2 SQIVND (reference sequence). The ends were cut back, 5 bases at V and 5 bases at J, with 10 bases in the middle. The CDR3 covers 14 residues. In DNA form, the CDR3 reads TGTGCCAGTAGTTCTTCCAGGAATAATTCACCCCTCCACTTT. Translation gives CASSSSRNNSPLHF.

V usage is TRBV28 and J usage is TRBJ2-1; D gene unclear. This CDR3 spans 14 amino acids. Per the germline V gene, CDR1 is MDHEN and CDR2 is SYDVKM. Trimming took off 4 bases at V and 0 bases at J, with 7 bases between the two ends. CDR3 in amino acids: CASSWAVSYNEQFF. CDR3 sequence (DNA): TGTGCCAGCAGTTGGGCTGTCTCCTACAATGAGCAGTTCTTC. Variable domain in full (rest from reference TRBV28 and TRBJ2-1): DVKVTQSSRYLVKRTGEKVFLECVQDMDHENMFWYRQDPGLGLRLIYFSYDVKMKEKGDIPEGYSVSREKKERFSLILESASTNQTSMYLCASSWAVSYNEQFFGPGTRLTVL.

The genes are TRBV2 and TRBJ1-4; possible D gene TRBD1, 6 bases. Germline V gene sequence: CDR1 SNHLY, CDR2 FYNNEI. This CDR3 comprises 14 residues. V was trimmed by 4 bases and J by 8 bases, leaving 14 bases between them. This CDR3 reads CASSGLGAKEKLFF. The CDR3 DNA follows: TGTGCCAGCAGTGGGTTGGGGGCCAAAGAAAAACTGTTTTTT.

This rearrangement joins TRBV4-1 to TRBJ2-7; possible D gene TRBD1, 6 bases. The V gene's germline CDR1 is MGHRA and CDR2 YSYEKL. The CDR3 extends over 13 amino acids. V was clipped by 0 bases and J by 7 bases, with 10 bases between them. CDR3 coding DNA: TGCGCCAGCAGCCAAGATAGACAGGTGGAGCAGTACTTC. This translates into CASSQDRQVEQYF.

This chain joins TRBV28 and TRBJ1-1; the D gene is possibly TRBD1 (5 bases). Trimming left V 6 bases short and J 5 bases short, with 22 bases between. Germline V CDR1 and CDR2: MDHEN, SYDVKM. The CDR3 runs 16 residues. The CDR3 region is CASRLTVGIGGTEAFF. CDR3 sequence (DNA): TGTGCCAGCAGGTTGACAGTGGGGATCGGTGGGACTGAAGCTTTCTTT.

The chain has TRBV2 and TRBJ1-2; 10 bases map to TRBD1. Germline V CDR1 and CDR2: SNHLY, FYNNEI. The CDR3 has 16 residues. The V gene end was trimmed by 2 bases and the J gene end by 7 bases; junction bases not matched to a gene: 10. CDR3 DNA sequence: TGTGCCAGCAGTGAATATGGGGGACAGGGGTTCCCTGGCTACACCTTC. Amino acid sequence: CASSEYGGQGFPGYTF.

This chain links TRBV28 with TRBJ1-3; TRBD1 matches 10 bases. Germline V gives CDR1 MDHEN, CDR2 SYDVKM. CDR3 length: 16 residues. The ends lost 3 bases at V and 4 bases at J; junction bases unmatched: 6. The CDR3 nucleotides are TGTGCCAGCAGTTTGGGGACAGGGGCGAACGGAAACACCATATATTTT. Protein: CASSLGTGANGNTIYF.

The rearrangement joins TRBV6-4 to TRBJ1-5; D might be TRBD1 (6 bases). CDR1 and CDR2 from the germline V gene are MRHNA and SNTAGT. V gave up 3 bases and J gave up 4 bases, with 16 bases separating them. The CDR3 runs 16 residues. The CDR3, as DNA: TGTGCCAGCAGTGATGGACTTGGGGGCCCAAATCAGCCCCAGCATTTT. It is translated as CASSDGLGGPNQPQHF.

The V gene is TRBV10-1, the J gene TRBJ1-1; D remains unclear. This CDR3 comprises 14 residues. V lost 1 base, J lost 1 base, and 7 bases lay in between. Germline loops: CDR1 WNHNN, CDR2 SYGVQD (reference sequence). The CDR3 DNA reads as TGCGCCAGCAGTGAGTATCCAGAGAACACTGAAGCTTTCTTT. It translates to CASSEYPENTEAFF.

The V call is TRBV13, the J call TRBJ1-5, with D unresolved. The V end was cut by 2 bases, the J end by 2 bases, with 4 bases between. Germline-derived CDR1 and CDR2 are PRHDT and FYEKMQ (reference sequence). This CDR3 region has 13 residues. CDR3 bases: TGTGCCAGCAGCTTACAGGGCAATCAGCCCCAGCATTTT. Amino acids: CASSLQGNQPQHF.

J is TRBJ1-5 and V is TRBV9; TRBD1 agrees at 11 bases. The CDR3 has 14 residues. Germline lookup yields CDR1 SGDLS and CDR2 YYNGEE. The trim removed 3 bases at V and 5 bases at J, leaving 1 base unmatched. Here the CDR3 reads CASSAGQGDQPQHF. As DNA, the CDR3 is TGTGCCAGCAGCGCGGGACAGGGGGATCAGCCCCAGCATTTT.

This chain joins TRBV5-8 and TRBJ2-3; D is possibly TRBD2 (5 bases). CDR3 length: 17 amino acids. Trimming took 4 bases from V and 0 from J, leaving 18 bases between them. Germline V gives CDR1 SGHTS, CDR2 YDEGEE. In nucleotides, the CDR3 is TGTGCCAGCAGCCGAACAAGAGCGGTGGGTAGCACAGATACGCAGTATTTT. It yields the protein CASSRTRAVGSTDTQYF.

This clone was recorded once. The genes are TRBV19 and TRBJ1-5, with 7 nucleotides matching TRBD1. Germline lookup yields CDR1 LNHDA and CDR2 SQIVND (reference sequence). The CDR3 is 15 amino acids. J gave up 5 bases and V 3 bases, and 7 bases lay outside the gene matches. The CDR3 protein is CASSIGQERYQPQHF. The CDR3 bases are TGTGCCAGTAGTATCGGACAGGAACGGTATCAGCCCCAGCATTTT. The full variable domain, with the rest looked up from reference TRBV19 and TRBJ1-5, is DGGITQSPKYLFRKEGQNVTLSCEQNLNHDAMYWYRQDPGQGLRLIYYSQIVNDFQKGDIAEGYSVSREKKESFPLTVTSAQKNPTAFYLCASSIGQERYQPQHFGDGTRLSIL.

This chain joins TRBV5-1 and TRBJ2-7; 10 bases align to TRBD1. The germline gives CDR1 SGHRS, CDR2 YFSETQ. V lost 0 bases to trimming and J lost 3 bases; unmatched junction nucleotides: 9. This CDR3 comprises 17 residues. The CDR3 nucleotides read TGCGCCAGCAGCTTGGCCCCTGGCCGGGACAGGGGCTACGAGCAGTACTTC. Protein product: CASSLAPGRDRGYEQYF.